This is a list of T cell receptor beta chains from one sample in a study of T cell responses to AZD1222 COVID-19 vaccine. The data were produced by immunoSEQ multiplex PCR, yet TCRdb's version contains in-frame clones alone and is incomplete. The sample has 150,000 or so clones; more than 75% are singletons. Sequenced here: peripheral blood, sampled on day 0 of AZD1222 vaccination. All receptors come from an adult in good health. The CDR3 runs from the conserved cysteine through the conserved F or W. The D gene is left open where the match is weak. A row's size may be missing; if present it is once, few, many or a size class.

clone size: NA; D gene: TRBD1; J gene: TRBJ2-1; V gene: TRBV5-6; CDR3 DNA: TGTGCCAGCAGCTTTAGTAACAGGGGGGTACAGTTCTTC; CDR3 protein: CASSFSNRGVQFF
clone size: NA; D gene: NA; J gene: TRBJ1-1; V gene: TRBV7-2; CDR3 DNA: TGTGCCAGCAGCTTAGCGAGGGGGAACACTGAAGCTTTCTTT; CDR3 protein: CASSLARGNTEAFF
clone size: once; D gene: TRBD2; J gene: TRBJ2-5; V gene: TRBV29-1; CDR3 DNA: TGCAGCGTTGAAGGACTAGCCAAGAAAGAGACCCAGTACTTC; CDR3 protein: CSVEGLAKKETQYF
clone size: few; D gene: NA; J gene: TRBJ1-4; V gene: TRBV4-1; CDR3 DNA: TGCGCCAGCACAAACAGGGATACAACTAATGAAAAACTGTTTTTT; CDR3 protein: CASTNRDTTNEKLFF
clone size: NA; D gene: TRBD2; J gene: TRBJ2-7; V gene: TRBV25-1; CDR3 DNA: TGTGCCAGCAGTGGGGGGACTAGCGGGGCTTATTACGAGCAGTACTTC; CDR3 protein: CASSGGTSGAYYEQYF
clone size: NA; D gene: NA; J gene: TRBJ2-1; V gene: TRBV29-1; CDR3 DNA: TGCAGCGTTGTGGGCGGTCTCGGCAATGAGCAGTTCTTC; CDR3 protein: CSVVGGLGNEQFF
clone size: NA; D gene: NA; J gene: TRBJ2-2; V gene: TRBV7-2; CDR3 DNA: TGTGCCAGCAGCTTAGTCAGCCGACCTAGCAACACCGGGGAGCTGTTTTTT; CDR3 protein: CASSLVSRPSNTGELFF
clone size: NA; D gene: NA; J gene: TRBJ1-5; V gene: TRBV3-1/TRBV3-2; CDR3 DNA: TGTGCCAGCAGCCAAGGGGATCAGCCCCAGCATTTT; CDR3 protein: CASSQGDQPQHF
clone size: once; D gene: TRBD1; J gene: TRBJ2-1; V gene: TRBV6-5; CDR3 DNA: TGTGCCAGCAGTACGGGACAGGGATACAATGAGCAGTTCTTC; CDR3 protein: CASSTGQGYNEQFF
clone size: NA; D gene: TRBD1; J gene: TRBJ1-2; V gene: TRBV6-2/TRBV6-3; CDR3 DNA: TGTGCCAGCAGTTCCGCAGGGGGGCGCAGCGCTAACTATGGCTACACCTTC; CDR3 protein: CASSSAGGRSANYGYTF
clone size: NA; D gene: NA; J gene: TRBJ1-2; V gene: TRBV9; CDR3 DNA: TGTGCCAGCAGCGTGGGCCCCCACTATGGCTACACCTTC; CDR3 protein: CASSVGPHYGYTF
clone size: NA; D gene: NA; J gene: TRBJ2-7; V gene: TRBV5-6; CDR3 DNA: TGTGCCAGCAGCTCCTTCCTTATTTACGAGCAGTACTTC; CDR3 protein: CASSSFLIYEQYF
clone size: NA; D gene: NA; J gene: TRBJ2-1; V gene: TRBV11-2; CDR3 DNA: TGTGCCAGCAGCTTAGGGCCAGGGAGGACTGAGCAGTTCTTC; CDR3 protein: CASSLGPGRTEQFF
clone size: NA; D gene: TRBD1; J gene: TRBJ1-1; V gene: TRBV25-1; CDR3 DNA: TGTGCCAGCAGACGACAGGGGAACACTGAAGCTTTCTTT; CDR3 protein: CASRRQGNTEAFF
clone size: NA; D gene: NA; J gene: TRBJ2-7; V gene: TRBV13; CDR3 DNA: TGTGCCAGCAGCTTCACTAGGGGTTCCTACGAGCAGTACTTC; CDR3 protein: CASSFTRGSYEQYF
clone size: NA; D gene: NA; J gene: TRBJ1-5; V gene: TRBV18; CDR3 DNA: TGTGCCAGCTCCCCGTCTCGGGGGCATAGCAATCAGCCCCAGCATTTT; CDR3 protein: CASSPSRGHSNQPQHF
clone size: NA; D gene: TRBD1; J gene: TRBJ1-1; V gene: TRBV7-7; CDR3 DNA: TGTGCCAGCAGCTTAGGGACAGGGACTGAAGCTTTCTTT; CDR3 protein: CASSLGTGTEAFF
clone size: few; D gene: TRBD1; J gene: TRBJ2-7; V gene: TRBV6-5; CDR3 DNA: TGTGCCAGCAGACCGGGACAGGGTTACGAGCAGTACTTC; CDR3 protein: CASRPGQGYEQYF
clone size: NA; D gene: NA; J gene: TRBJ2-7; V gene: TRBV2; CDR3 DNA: TGTGCCAGCAGTTTACTAGTTCTGTACTTC; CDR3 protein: CASSLLVLYF
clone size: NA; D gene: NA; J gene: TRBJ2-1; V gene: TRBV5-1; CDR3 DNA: TGCGCCAGCAGCTTGGTGTCAGGATACTACAATGAGCAGTTCTTC; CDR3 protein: CASSLVSGYYNEQFF
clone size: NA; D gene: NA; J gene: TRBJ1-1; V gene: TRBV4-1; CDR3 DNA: TGCGCCAGCACTACCATGACAGCGAACACTGAAGCTTTCTTT; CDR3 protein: CASTTMTANTEAFF
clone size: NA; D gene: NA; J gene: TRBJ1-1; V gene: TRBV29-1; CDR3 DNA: TGCAGCGTTGGGAAGGGGGAGGCTACTGAAGCTTTCTTT; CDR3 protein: CSVGKGEATEAFF
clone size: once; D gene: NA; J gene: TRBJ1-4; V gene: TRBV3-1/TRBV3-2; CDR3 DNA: TGTGCCAGCAGCCAAGTTTCGGGGGATAATGAAAAACTGTTTTTT; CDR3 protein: CASSQVSGDNEKLFF
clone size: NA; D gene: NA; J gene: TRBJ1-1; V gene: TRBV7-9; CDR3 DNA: TGTGCCCTCACTAGAGGGGCCCAGGAAGCTTTCTTT; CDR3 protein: CALTRGAQEAFF
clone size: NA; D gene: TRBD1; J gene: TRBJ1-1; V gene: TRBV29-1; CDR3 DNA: TGCAGCGTTGCGGACAGGGGGAACACTGAAGCTTTCTTT; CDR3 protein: CSVADRGNTEAFF
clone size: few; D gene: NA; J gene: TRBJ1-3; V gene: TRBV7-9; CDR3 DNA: TGTGCCCTTCCCGGCGGGGCTGGAAACACCATATATTTT; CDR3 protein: CALPGGAGNTIYF
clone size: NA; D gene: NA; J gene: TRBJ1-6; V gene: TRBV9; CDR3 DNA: TGTGCCAGCAGCCCCCACGGGGGGGGCGAATCACCCCTCCACTTT; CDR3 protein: CASSPHGGGESPLHF
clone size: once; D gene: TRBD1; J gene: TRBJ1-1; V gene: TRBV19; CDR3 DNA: TGTGCCAGTACCGCGACAGGGCCGAACACTGAAGCTTTCTTT; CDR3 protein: CASTATGPNTEAFF
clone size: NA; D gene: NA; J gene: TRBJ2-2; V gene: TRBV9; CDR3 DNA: TGTGCCAGCAGCGTAGTAGACGGGGAGCTGTTTTTT; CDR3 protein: CASSVVDGELFF
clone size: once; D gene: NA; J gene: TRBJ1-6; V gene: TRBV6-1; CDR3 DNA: TGTGCCAGCAGTGAAAGGGGGAATTCACCCCTCCACTTT; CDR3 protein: CASSERGNSPLHF
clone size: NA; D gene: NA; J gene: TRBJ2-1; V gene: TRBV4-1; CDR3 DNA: TGCGCCAGCAGCCAAGAGGCGGACGGGTACAATGAGCAGTTCTTC; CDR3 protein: CASSQEADGYNEQFF
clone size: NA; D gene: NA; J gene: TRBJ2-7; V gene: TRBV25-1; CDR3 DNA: TGTGCCAGCAGCCGCCTTTCTTCCTACGAGCAGTACTTC; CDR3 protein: CASSRLSSYEQYF
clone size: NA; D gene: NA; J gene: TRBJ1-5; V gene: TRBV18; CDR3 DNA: TGTGCCAGCTCACCCAACAGACAAGAGCCCCAGCATTTT; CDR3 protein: CASSPNRQEPQHF
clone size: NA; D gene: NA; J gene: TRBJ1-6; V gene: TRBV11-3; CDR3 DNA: TGTGCCAGCAGCTTAAGGACAGCGTCACTTGGGTCATATTCACCCCTCCACTTT; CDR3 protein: CASSLRTASLGSYSPLHF
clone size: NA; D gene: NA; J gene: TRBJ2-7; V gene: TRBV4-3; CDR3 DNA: TGCGCCAGCAGCCAAGAGAGGGGAACCTACGAGCAGTACTTC; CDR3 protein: CASSQERGTYEQYF
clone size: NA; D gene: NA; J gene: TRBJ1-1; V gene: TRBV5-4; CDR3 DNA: TGTGCCAGCAGCTTAAGAGGGGGGCGGACCGAAGCTTTCTTT; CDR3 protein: CASSLRGGRTEAFF
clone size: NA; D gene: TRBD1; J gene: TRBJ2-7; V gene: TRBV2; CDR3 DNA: TGTGCCAGCAGGGAACGGACAGGGGGATCCTACGAGCAGTACTTC; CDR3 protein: CASRERTGGSYEQYF
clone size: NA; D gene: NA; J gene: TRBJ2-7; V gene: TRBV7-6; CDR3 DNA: TGTGCCAGCAGCCCCCGAGCGGGGACAGACCTTTCCTACGAGCAGTACTTC; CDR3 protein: CASSPRAGTDLSYEQYF
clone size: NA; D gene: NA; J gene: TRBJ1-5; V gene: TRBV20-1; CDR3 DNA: TGCAGTGCTAGTAGGACACAAATCAATCAGCCCCAGCATTTT; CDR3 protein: CSASRTQINQPQHF
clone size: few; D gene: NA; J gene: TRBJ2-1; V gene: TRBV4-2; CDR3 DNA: TGTGCCAGCAGCCAAGACGCGCAGCACGATGAGCAGTTCTTC; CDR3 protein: CASSQDAQHDEQFF
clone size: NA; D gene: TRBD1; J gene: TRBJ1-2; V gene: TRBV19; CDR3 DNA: TGTGCCAGTACCCGACAGGGGGCGCGTGTTGGAGCCCTATATGGCTACACCTTC; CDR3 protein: CASTRQGARVGALYGYTF
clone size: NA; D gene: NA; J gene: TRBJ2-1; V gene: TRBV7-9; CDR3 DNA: TGTGCCAGCAGCTTCAGGGGCGGGTGGAAGAGCTCCTACAATGAGCAGTTCTTC; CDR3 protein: CASSFRGGWKSSYNEQFF
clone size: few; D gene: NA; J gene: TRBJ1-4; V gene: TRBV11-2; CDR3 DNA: TGTGCCAGCAGCCCTAACCCACAATCGGGGTCAAAACTGTTTTTT; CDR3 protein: CASSPNPQSGSKLFF
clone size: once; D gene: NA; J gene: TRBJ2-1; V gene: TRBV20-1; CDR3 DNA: TGCAGTGCAATCCTCAGAGATGAGCAGTTCTTC; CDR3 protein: CSAILRDEQFF
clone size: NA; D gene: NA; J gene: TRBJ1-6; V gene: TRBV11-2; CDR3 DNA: TGTGCCAGCAGCTTGCGCAATTCACCCCTCCACTTT; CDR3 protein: CASSLRNSPLHF
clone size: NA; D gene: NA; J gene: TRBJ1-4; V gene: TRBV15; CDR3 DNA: TGTGCCACCAGCAGAGTAGGGGGAACTAATGAAAAACTGTTTTTT; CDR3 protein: CATSRVGGTNEKLFF
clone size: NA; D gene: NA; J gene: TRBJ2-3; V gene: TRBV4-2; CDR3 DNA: TGTGCCAGCAGCCGCCGGGACGGGGCAGATACGCAGTATTTT; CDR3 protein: CASSRRDGADTQYF
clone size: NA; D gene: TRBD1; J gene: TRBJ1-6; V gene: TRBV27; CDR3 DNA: TGTGCCAGCAGTAGAGGACAGGGACTTTCGCCCCTCCACTTT; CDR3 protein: CASSRGQGLSPLHF
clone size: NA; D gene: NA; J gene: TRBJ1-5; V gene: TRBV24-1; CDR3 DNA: TGTGCCACCAGTGCCCTGGGCCAAACTCAGCCCCAGCATTTT; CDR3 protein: CATSALGQTQPQHF
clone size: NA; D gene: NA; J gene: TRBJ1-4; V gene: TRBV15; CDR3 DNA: TGTGCCACCAGCGGACACAGAACTAATGAAAAACTGTTTTTT; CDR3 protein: CATSGHRTNEKLFF
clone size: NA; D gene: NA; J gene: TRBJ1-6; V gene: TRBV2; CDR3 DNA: TGTGCCAGCTGGGGGGGGGACATCCATAATTCACCCCTCCACTTT; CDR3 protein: CASWGGDIHNSPLHF
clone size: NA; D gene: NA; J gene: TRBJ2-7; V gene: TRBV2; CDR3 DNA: TGTGCCAGCAGGGCTCTTGGGCCAGAGAACGAGCAGTACTTC; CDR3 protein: CASRALGPENEQYF
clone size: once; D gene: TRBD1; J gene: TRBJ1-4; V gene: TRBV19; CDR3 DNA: TGTGCCAGTGCGGGACAGACCTCAACTAATGAAAAACTGTTTTTT; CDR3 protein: CASAGQTSTNEKLFF
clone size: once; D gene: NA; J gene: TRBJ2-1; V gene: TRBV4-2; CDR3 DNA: TGTGCCAGCAGCCAAGAAGCTGGGCTGGTTGAGCAGTTCTTC; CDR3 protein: CASSQEAGLVEQFF
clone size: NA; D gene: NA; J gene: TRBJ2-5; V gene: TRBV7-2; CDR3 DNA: TGTGCCAGCAGCCCCCGGATGAGGGGGAGGGCTCACGAGACCCAGTACTTC; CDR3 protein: CASSPRMRGRAHETQYF
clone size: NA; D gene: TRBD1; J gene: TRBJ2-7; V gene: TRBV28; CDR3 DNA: TGTGCCAGCAGGACCGGGACAGGGGGCCACGAGCAGTACTTC; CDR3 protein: CASRTGTGGHEQYF
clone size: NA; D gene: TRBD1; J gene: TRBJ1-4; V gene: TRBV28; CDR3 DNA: TGTGCCAGCACCCCAACAAGGGGGCCGAGTGAAAAACTGTTTTTT; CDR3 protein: CASTPTRGPSEKLFF